This T cell receptor (beta chain) was recorded in a study of blood T cell repertoires in COVID-19 (TCRdb year 2020). About the study as a whole: Samples from collaborators originated in the United States, Italy and Spain and spanned both the acute and convalescent phases of COVID-19. The material from the prospective study consisted of cDNA or gDNA derived from T cells, B-cell-depleted T cells, or PBMCs. Subjects who had been exposed to COVID-19, were actively infected with it, or had recovered from it provided the deeply sampled blood TCRbeta repertoires that made up the dataset. The repertoires were released in a freely available public database meant as a resource for research on the immune response to SARS-CoV-2. Samples came from the ongoing ImmuneRACE study (first 160 participants) plus 1,254 subjects from 6 global collaborators. Sample metadata almost always included a de-identified subject ID, COVID-19 status, age in years and sex. HLA class I and class II types, where available, came from metadata supplied by the sample provider rather than from assay-based typing.

The immunoSEQ Assay, a bias-controlled multiplex PCR, was used to amplify TCRbeta CDR3 regions from genomic DNA. The study's processing was this. The number of nucleated cells in each sample was estimated by amplification of reference gene primers within the assay. To quantify the absolute abundance of each unique TCRbeta CDR3 rearrangement, sequence reads were collapsed and filtered. For each sample, productive Simpson clonality was calculated by taking the square root of Simpson's diversity index across productive rearrangements. The immuneACCESS repertoire file appears here via TCRdb, limited to in-frame rearrangements. These files lack a portion of the clones; in checked studies, under half of the deficit traces to unresolved V genes, and the cause of the others is not known. V, J and clone size are taken as reported in that table, and D and trimming were inferred from the DNA itself. In this sample the table shows some 220,000 clones, approximately 90% of which occur a single time. The ten largest clones represent about 4% of the sample.

Enrolling through a virtual design, the prospective study's participants ranged in age from roughly 18 to 89 years and lived across 20 to 30 United States geographic areas. In the prospective study, participants were assigned to cohorts based on the clinical history participants reported in a screening survey and a study questionnaire. In the prospective study, mobile phlebotomists collected whole blood, serum and a nasopharyngeal or oropharyngeal swab from each participant. Participants in the prospective study had the option to provide additional blood draws and questionnaires over a roughly 2-month period. Prospective study blood samples were shipped either frozen or at room temperature before DNA extraction. The CDR3 goes from the cysteine to the phenylalanine over 12 residues. CDR3 DNA only is kept here, 36 bases in frame from base 1. V drops 6 bases and J drops 6 bases, leaving 8 bases in between. CDR1 PRHDT and CDR2 FYEKMQ were looked up in the germline V gene (reference sequence).

What the authors observed across the whole study: The quantity of clinical and demographic metadata differed by source and by participant and was supplied without curation.

To note about this clone: Its antigen target is currently unknown. Per-base qualities were not stored, and no clone one base away is much larger.

The chain is assembled from TRBV13 and TRBJ2-2, with no reliable assignment of the D segment. Input material: PBMCs or T cells enriched from blood (not recorded which). This receptor was identified in a middle-aged woman with acute COVID-19. The DNA sequence follows: TGTGCCAGCAGTTCAACAGCCGGGGAGCTGTTTTTT. The translation is CASSSTAGELFF.